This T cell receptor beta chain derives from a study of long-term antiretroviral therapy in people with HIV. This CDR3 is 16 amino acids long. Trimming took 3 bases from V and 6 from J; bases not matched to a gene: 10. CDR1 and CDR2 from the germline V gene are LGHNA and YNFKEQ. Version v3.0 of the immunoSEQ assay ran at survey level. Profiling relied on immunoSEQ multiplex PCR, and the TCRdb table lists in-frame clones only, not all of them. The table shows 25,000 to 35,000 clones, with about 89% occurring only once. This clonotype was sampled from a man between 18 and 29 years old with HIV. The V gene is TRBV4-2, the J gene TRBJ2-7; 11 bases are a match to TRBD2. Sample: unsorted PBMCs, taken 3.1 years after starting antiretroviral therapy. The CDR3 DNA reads TGTGCCAGCAGCCAGGGGCGGGTAGCGGGGGGGGCCGAGCAGTACTTC. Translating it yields CASSQGRVAGGAEQYF.